Shown below are 16 T cell receptor beta chains from a single sample sequenced in a study of Graves' ophthalmopathy and Graves' hyperthyroidism. Amplification from RNA transcripts yielded the TCR beta CDR3 regions. The library came from an HTBI-primed first-round RT-PCR and a second-round multiplex PCR. TCRdb called the multiplex PCR reads again in MiXCR, with one record for every CDR3 protein. This table holds 450,000 or so distinct CDR3 sequences, around an eighth found once. The sample comprised blood. All receptors come from a woman aged 25 to 39 with Graves' ophthalmopathy.

This clonotype was seen ten or more times. This chain uses TRBV6-2 or TRBV6-3 with TRBJ2-7, with D perhaps assigned TRBD1 or TRBD2 (5 bases each). V lost 2 bases to trimming and J lost 4 bases, with 12 bases between them. Germline V gene sequence: CDR1 MNHEY, CDR2 SVGEGT. CDR3 length: 14 residues. The CDR3 here is CASSYQGEPYEQYF. The CDR3 DNA follows: TGTGCCAGCAGTTACCAGGGAGAGCCGTACGAGCAGTACTTC.

This clonotype was observed at least ten times. The chain has TRBV6-5 and TRBJ2-5; the D gene could be TRBD1 or TRBD2 (5 bases each). The V end was cut by 0 bases, the J end by 5 bases, with 13 bases between. The CDR3 runs 15 residues. The germline V gene encodes CDR1 MNHEY and CDR2 SVGAGI. This CDR3 reads CASSYSLGPEETQYF. The CDR3 nucleotides are TGTGCCAGCAGTTACTCATTGGGACCTGAGGAGACCCAGTACTTC.

This clonotype came up a few times. This sequence joins TRBV9 and TRBJ1-6; D ambiguous. The CDR3 sequence is 14 residues long. CDR1 and CDR2 from the germline V gene are SGDLS and YYNGEE. Trimming left V 0 bases short and J 6 bases short, with 7 bases between. CDR3 in amino acids: CASSVVDGNSPLHF. CDR3 DNA sequence: TGTGCCAGCAGCGTAGTCGACGGTAATTCACCCCTCCACTTT.

This clonotype has ten or more counts. The chain combines TRBV6-5 with TRBJ2-7; 12 bases fit TRBD2. Germline V gene lookup returns CDR1 MNHEY and CDR2 SVGAGI. This CDR3 is built from 14 residues. After removal of 2 bases from V and 7 bases from J, the junction contained 3 bases not matched to a gene. This CDR3 reads CASSYETSGSEQYF. The DNA for the CDR3 is TGTGCCAGCAGTTACGAGACTAGCGGGAGTGAGCAGTACTTC.

The rearrangement uses TRBV30 and TRBJ2-5; tentatively, D is TRBD1 or TRBD2 (6 bases each). In germline, CDR1 is GTSNPN, CDR2 SVGIG (reference sequence). This CDR3 is 12 amino acids long. Trimming shortened V by 1 base and J by 4 bases, and 7 bases separated the two germline ends. CDR3 DNA: TGTGCCTGGAGTGCGGGGGCAGAGACCCAGTACTTC. This encodes CAWSAGAETQYF. Supplemented by reference TRBV30 and TRBJ2-5, the full variable domain reads SQTIHQWPATLVQPVGSPLSLECTVEGTSNPNLYWYRQAAGRGLQLLFYSVGIGQISSEVPQNLSASRPQDRQFILSSKKLLLSDSGFYLCAWSAGAETQYFGPGTRLLVL.

About this clonotype: The junction and the germline gene differ at one end; a read error may be behind it. The J gene is TRBJ1-6, the V gene TRBV6-5; the D gene is possibly TRBD1 (6 bases). Germline V gives CDR1 MNHEY, CDR2 SVGAGI. CDR3 length: 14 residues. The CDR3 nucleotides are TGTGCCAGCAGTAACAGGGAAGGTCGTTCACACCTCCATTTT. It encodes CASSNREGRSHLHF.

This clonotype was detected only a few times. V is TRBV20-1 and J is TRBJ2-7; 9 nucleotides match TRBD1. Germline V lookup: CDR1 DFQATT, CDR2 SNEGSKA (reference sequence). J gave up 2 bases and V 4 bases, and 9 bases lay outside the gene matches. This CDR3 spans 15 amino acids. Here the CDR3 DNA reads TGCAGTGCTATCTTTGCGGGACAGGGACCCTACGAGCAGTACTTC. Its translation: CSAIFAGQGPYEQYF.

To note about this clonotype: Being one base from a much bigger clone, this may be a read error. For the CDR3, the DNA is TGTGCCGGCACAAGGGGCCTGCCCCTTATGAACACTGAAGCTTTCTTT. Protein product: CAGTRGLPLMNTEAFF. The V gene is TRBV6-1, the J gene TRBJ1-1; tentative D call: TRBD1 (5 bases). From germline, CDR1 is MNHNS and CDR2 SASEGT. The CDR3 has 16 amino acids. V was trimmed by 11 bases and J by 0 bases, leaving 22 bases between them.

This clonotype was seen at least ten times. The V call is TRBV6-2 or TRBV6-3, the J call TRBJ2-5; D is unresolved. Germline lookup yields CDR1 MNHEY and CDR2 SVGEGT. The V end lost 6 bases, the J end lost 4 bases, and 12 bases lay between the germline ends. The CDR3 consists of 13 residues. The CDR3 DNA is TGTGCCAGCAGACTGACCCGAAGAGAGACCCAGTACTTC. Encoded protein: CASRLTRRETQYF.

Many counts were recorded for this clonotype. V usage is TRBV4-1 and J usage is TRBJ2-5; 7 bases are shared with TRBD1. Per germline, CDR1 MGHRA and CDR2 YSYEKL. The CDR3 loop spans 16 amino acids. V was pared by 6 bases and J by 5 bases, with 15 bases of the junction left unmatched. CDR3 bases: TGCGCCAGCAGTCCAAGTCCCACAGGGGTAGGGGAGACCCAGTACTTC. This translates into CASSPSPTGVGETQYF.

This chain connects TRBV19 to TRBJ1-2; TRBD1 matches 8 bases. Looked up from germline, CDR1 is LNHDA and CDR2 is SQIVND (reference sequence). Unmatched junction bases numbered 7, after V lost 7 bases and J lost 6 bases. The CDR3 is 13 amino acids. Here the CDR3 reads CASTSDRGNGYTF. CDR3 DNA sequence: TGTGCCAGTACCTCCGACAGGGGTAATGGCTACACCTTC.

This clonotype showed up many times. V gene TRBV7-2 combines with J gene TRBJ1-6; 9 nucleotides agree with TRBD1. V trimming: 1 base; J trimming: 10 bases; junction bases outside the gene matches: 8. From germline, CDR1 is SGHTA and CDR2 FQGNSA. The CDR3 covers 16 residues. For the CDR3, the DNA is TGTGCCAGCAGCTTAGGGATTGGGACAGGGAGGTCACCCCTCCACTTT. Translation gives CASSLGIGTGRSPLHF.

In its sample, this clonotype was seen many times. The genes are TRBV20-1 and TRBJ1-3, with D possibly matching TRBD1 (5 bases). The CDR3 contains 13 residues. Deletions cut 4 bases from V and 4 bases from J, with 11 bases between. Germline V lookup: CDR1 DFQATT, CDR2 SNEGSKA (reference sequence). In DNA form, the CDR3 reads TGCAGTGCTACCACAGGAATCGGAAACACCATATATTTT. This sequence encodes CSATTGIGNTIYF.

This clonotype was seen many times. The chain couples TRBV7-9 to TRBJ1-2; 8 bases agree with TRBD1. Germline assignment: CDR1 SEHNR and CDR2 FQNEAQ (reference sequence). CDR3 length equals 15 residues. J lost 7 bases, V lost 3 bases, and 10 bases had no gene match. CDR3 sequence: CASSFGTGQDSGYTF. The CDR3 DNA reads as TGTGCCAGCAGCTTCGGGACGGGACAGGATTCTGGCTACACCTTC.

This clonotype was detected ten times or more. The chain joins TRBV2 to TRBJ1-1; 11 bases line up with TRBD1. Germline lookup yields CDR1 SNHLY and CDR2 FYNNEI. This CDR3 contains 16 residues. With 6 bases clipped from V and 4 bases from J, the junction kept 10 bases outside the gene matches. CDR3 protein: CASSQDRGQWGTEAFF. The CDR3 coding sequence is TGTGCCAGCAGCCAGGACAGGGGGCAATGGGGCACTGAAGCTTTCTTT.

This clonotype has at least ten counts. The genes are TRBV29-1 and TRBJ1-1, with D hard to call. Germline V gene sequence: CDR1 SQVTM, CDR2 ANQGSEA. Between the trimmed V and J ends, which lost 4 bases and 7 bases, there was a span of 7 bases. CDR3 size: 10 residues. The CDR3 protein is CSVAVGEAFF. CDR3 bases: TGCAGCGTTGCGGTCGGTGAAGCTTTCTTT.